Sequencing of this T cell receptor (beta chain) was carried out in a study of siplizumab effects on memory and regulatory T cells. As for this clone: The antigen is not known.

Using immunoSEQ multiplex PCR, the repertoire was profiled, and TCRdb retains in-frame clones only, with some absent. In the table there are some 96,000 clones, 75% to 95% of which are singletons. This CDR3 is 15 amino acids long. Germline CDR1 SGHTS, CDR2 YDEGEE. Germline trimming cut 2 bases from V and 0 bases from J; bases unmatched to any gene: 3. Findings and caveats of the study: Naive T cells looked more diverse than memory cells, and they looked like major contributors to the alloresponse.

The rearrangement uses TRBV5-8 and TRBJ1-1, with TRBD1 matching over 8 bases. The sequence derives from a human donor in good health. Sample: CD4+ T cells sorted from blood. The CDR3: CASSLQGGVNTEAFF. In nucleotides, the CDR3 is TGTGCCAGCAGCTTACAGGGGGGGGTGAACACTGAAGCTTTCTTT.